The 4 T cell receptor beta chains below all came from one sample that was sequenced in a study of blood T cell repertoires in COVID-19. The protocol was immunoSEQ multiplex PCR, while the TCRdb copy is restricted to in-frame clones and leaves out a portion. This table has under 300,000 clones, approximately 85% appearing once. Input material: peripheral blood. Receptors originate from a man older than 75 with acute or convalescent COVID-19.

The V gene is TRBV3-1 (or the pseudogene TRBV3-2), the J gene TRBJ2-7; tentative D call: TRBD2 (5 bases). Germline CDR1 reads LGHDT; CDR2 reads YNNKEL (reference sequence). Trimming shortened V by 8 bases and J by 2 bases, and 19 bases separated the two germline ends. This CDR3 comprises 15 residues. As DNA, the CDR3 is TGTGCCAGCTCCCTCCGTGGAGCGGAAGCCTACGAGCAGTACTTC. The encoded protein is CASSLRGAEAYEQYF.

The DNA of the CDR3 is TGTGCCAGCAGACAGGGGGCAAACACCGGGGAGCTGTTTTTT. Its translation is CASRQGANTGELFF. This chain connects TRBV6-5 to TRBJ2-2; 9 positions agree with TRBD1. This CDR3 region has 14 residues. Germline CDR1 is MNHEY and CDR2 is SVGAGI. V was clipped by 6 bases and J by 2 bases; unmatched bases: 1.

This chain uses TRBV7-2 with TRBJ2-7; 10 positions agree with TRBD1. This CDR3 comprises 16 residues. Germline loops: CDR1 SGHTA, CDR2 FQGNSA. V trimming: 4 bases; J trimming: 5 bases; junction bases outside the gene matches: 11. CDR3 nucleotide sequence: TGTGCCAGCAGCTGGGGAGGGACAGGGGCCGCGGACGAGCAGTACTTC. Protein: CASSWGGTGAADEQYF.

V is TRBV5-1 and J is TRBJ2-7; 7 bases fit TRBD1. V trimming: 0 bases; J trimming: 3 bases; junction bases outside the gene matches: 6. Germline V gene data show CDR1 as SGHRS and CDR2 as YFSETQ. The CDR3 runs to 15 residues. This CDR3 reads CASSLAPGDSYEQYF. The CDR3, as DNA: TGCGCCAGCAGCTTGGCGCCAGGGGACAGCTACGAGCAGTACTTC. The full variable domain, completed using reference TRBV5-1 and TRBJ2-7, is KAGVTQTPRYLIKTRGQQVTLSCSPISGHRSVSWYQQTPGQGLQFLFEYFSETQRNKGNFPGRFSGRQFSNSRSEMNVSTLELGDSALYLCASSLAPGDSYEQYFGPGTRLTVT.